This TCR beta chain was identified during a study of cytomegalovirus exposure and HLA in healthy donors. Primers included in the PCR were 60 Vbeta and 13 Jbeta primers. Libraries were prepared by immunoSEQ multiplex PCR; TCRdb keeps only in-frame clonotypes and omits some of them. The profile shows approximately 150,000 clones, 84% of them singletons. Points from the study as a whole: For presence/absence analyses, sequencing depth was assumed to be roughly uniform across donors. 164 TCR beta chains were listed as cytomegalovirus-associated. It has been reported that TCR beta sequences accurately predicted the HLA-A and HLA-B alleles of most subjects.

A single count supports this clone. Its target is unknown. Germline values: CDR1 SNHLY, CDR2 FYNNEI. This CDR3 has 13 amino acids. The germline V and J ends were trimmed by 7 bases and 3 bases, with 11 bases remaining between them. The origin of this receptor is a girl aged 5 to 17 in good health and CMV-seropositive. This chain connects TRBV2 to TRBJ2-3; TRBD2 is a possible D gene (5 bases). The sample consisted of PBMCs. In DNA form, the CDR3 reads TGTGCCAGCAACCTAGCCGCAACAGATACGCAGTATTTT. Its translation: CASNLAATDTQYF.